What follows is one TCR beta chain and its context. This CDR3 has 15 amino acids. Trimming cost V 3 bases and J 1 base; bases outside gene matches: 1. CDR1 LNHDA and CDR2 SQIVND come from the germline V gene (reference sequence). Cells designated naive CD8 were CD45RO-negative and were positively selected for CCR7, with terminally differentiated effector memory CD45RA+ cells excluded. This sample stems from a study of shared clonotypes between healthy human individuals. The sorted-subset replicate PCRs were given around 200 ng DNA, which is about 30,000 T cell genomes. The repertoire was sequenced with immunoSEQ multiplex PCR; TCRdb's copy has only in-frame clones and lacks some. The sample yields hundreds of thousands of clones, approximately 96% seen once.

The TCR was taken from a woman aged 25 to 39 in good health. The sample taken for sequencing was naive CD8+ T cells sorted from blood. The chain joins TRBV19 to TRBJ2-1; the match to TRBD1 covers 9 bases. CDR3 coding DNA: TGTGCCAGTAGTATCGACAGGGGGTCCTACAATGAGCAGTTCTTC. Translation gives CASSIDRGSYNEQFF. Together with reference TRBV19 and TRBJ2-1, the CDR3 gives the full variable domain: DGGITQSPKYLFRKEGQNVTLSCEQNLNHDAMYWYRQDPGQGLRLIYYSQIVNDFQKGDIAEGYSVSREKKESFPLTVTSAQKNPTAFYLCASSIDRGSYNEQFFGPGTRLTVL.